This TCR beta chain stems from a study of shared clonotypes between healthy human individuals. Study observations and caveats: Larger richness was generally estimated for naive than memory subsets. Generation probabilities were higher for clonotypes shared across all four sorted-subset donors than for unshared ones.

In germline, CDR1 is MNHNS, CDR2 SASEGT. The CDR3 has 16 amino acids. Trimming cost V 3 bases and J 1 base, with 14 bases left between them. Execution of the assay was at deep level. Data came from immunoSEQ multiplex PCR; TCRdb stores just in-frame clones and leaves some out. The sample shows around 1.1 million clones, about 80% of them seen only once. This clone has a handful of counts. Its cognate antigen is unknown. Investigators divided CD4+ cells into CD45RA+ naive and CD45RA-negative memory subsets. The sequencing input was memory CD4+ T cells from PBMCs. Subset of the sample: CD45RA-negative fraction. This sequence was found in a man aged 18 to 35 in good health. Some clones in this sample may be carry-over from other donors' samples. V is TRBV6-1 and J is TRBJ2-3, with D tentatively TRBD2 (6 bases). The DNA of the CDR3 is TGTGCCAGCAGTGATTGGGGCGGACTACGCACAGATACGCAGTATTTT. Translated, it gives CASSDWGGLRTDTQYF.